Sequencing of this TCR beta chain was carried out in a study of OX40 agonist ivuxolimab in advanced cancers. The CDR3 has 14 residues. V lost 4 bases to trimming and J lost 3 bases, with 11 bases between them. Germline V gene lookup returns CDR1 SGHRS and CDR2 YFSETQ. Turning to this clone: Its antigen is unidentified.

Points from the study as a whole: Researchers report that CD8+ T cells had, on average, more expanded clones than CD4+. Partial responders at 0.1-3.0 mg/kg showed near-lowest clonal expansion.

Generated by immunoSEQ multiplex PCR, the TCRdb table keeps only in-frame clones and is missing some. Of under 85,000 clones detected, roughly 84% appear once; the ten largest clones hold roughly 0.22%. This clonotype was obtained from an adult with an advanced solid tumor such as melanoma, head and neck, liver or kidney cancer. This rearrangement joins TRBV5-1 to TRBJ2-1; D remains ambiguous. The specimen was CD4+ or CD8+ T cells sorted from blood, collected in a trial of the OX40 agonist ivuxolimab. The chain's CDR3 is CASSPDPNYNEQFF. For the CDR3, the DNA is TGCGCCAGCAGCCCCGACCCAAACTACAATGAGCAGTTCTTC.